A selection of T cell receptor beta chains follows, all from one sample in a study of T cells in Graves' hyperthyroidism and ophthalmopathy. TCRdb ran MiXCR on the multiplex PCR reads and lists one entry per CDR3 protein. This sample has over 300,000 distinct CDR3 sequences; 14% occur once, and the top ten carry 9.5% to 12%. Sequenced material: blood. These receptor sequences come from a woman aged 55-70 years with Graves' hyperthyroidism. Each CDR3 is given with its conserved first and last residue. D genes are given only for firm matches. Rows may omit the clone size; those that give it use once, few, many or a size class.

J: TRBJ1-2; size: .; D: .; V: TRBV9; CDR3: CASSVESSHPYGYTF; DNA: TGTGCCAGCAGCGTAGAAAGCAGCCACCCCTATGGCTACACCTTC
J: TRBJ2-1; size: few; D: TRBD2; V: TRBV5-6; CDR3: CASLPGLAGEGEQFF; DNA: TGTGCCAGTCTACCAGGACTAGCGGGAGAGGGTGAGCAGTTCTTC
J: TRBJ2-3; size: many; D: TRBD2; V: TRBV18; CDR3: CASSPGLAGTDTQYF; DNA: TGTGCCAGCTCACCGGGACTAGCGGGCACAGATACGCAGTATTTT
J: TRBJ1-2; size: many; D: .; V: TRBV20-1; CDR3: CSANYGINYGYTF; DNA: TGCAGTGCGAACTATGGGATTAACTATGGCTACACCTTC
J: TRBJ1-2; size: many; D: TRBD1; V: TRBV30; CDR3: CAWSRSRQGAYGYTF; DNA: TGTGCCTGGAGTAGGTCGCGCCAGGGGGCTTATGGCTACACCTTC
J: TRBJ2-1; size: many; D: .; V: TRBV12-5; CDR3: CASGLVIAAGNEQFF; DNA: TGTGCTAGTGGTTTGGTAATAGCAGCTGGAAATGAGCAGTTCTTC
J: TRBJ1-1; size: many; D: TRBD1; V: TRBV20-1; CDR3: CSAIGQGTEAFF; DNA: TGCAGTGCTATTGGACAGGGGACTGAAGCTTTCTTT
J: TRBJ2-5; size: many; D: .; V: TRBV11-3; CDR3: CASSLMVAGETQYF; DNA: TGTGCCAGCAGCTTAATGGTTGCCGGAGAGACCCAGTACTTC
J: TRBJ2-3; size: many; D: TRBD1; V: TRBV20-1; CDR3: CSAPPPGQGAVLSTDTQYF; DNA: TGCAGTGCTCCACCTCCGGGACAGGGGGCCGTACTAAGCACAGATACGCAGTATTTT
J: TRBJ2-5; size: many; D: .; V: TRBV5-7; CDR3: CASSLAALRGQETQYF; DNA: TGTGCCAGCAGCTTGGCGGCGTTGAGGGGCCAGGAGACCCAGTACTTC
J: TRBJ1-2; size: many; D: TRBD1; V: TRBV12-3/TRBV12-4; CDR3: CASSEAGTGWYGYTF; DNA: TGTGCCAGCAGTGAAGCCGGGACAGGGTGGTATGGCTACACCTTC
J: TRBJ2-5; size: few; D: .; V: TRBV15; CDR3: CATSRDFETQYF; DNA: TGTGCCACCAGCAGAGATTTTGAGACCCAGTACTTC
J: TRBJ1-2; size: many; D: .; V: TRBV6-1; CDR3: CASSERVDYGYTF; DNA: TGTGCCAGCAGTGAAAGAGTAGACTATGGCTACACCTTC
J: TRBJ2-1; size: many; D: .; V: TRBV10-3; CDR3: CAIAADSSYNEQFF; DNA: TGTGCCATCGCTGCGGACAGCTCCTACAATGAGCAGTTCTTC
J: TRBJ1-6; size: .; D: .; V: TRBV27; CDR3: CASSLAGLNSPLHF; DNA: TGTGCCAGCAGTTTGGCGGGGCTTAATTCACCCCTCCACTTT
J: TRBJ2-1; size: many; D: TRBD2; V: TRBV11-3; CDR3: CASSPGGASGRSGQFF; DNA: TGTGCCAGCAGTCCCGGTGGTGCTAGCGGGAGGAGCGGGCAGTTCTTC
J: TRBJ1-4; size: once; D: TRBD1; V: TRBV25-1; CDR3: CASSDQGAGEKLFF; DNA: TGTGCCAGCAGTGACCAGGGGGCCGGAGAAAAACTGTTTTTT
J: TRBJ2-1; size: many; D: TRBD2; V: TRBV12-3/TRBV12-4; CDR3: CASTPSGLAGGVPYNEQFF; DNA: TGTGCCAGCACCCCTTCGGGACTAGCGGGAGGTGTCCCCTACAATGAGCAGTTCTTC
J: TRBJ2-7; size: many; D: .; V: TRBV5-1; CDR3: CASSLVLRQEQYF; DNA: TGCGCCAGCAGCTTGGTTCTTCGACAGGAGCAGTACTTC
J: TRBJ2-7; size: few; D: TRBD2; V: TRBV9; CDR3: CASGGGDPTYEQYF; DNA: TGTGCCAGTGGGGGGGGGGACCCTACCTACGAGCAGTACTTC
J: TRBJ1-1; size: .; D: .; V: TRBV7-9; CDR3: CASSLGGQGRNTEAFF; DNA: TGTGCCAGCAGCTTAGGTGGTCAGGGAAGGAACACTGAAGCTTTCTTT
J: TRBJ2-2; size: few; D: TRBD2; V: TRBV7-9; CDR3: CASSPRTSGGTGELFF; DNA: TGTGCCAGCAGCCCTCGGACTAGCGGGGGCACCGGGGAGCTGTTTTTT
J: TRBJ2-3; size: many; D: .; V: TRBV3-1; CDR3: CASSQLPSTDTQYF; DNA: TGTGCCAGCAGCCAACTACCTAGCACAGATACGCAGTATTTT
J: TRBJ1-2; size: .; D: .; V: TRBV4-2; CDR3: CASSQTPAGTYGYTF; DNA: TGTGCCAGCAGCCAAACCCCGGCGGGTACCTATGGCTACACCTTC
J: TRBJ1-2; size: many; D: .; V: TRBV5-4; CDR3: CASSFSTRGGYTF; DNA: TGTGCCAGCAGCTTTTCGACCCGTGGAGGCTACACCTTC
J: TRBJ2-7; size: many; D: .; V: TRBV20-1; CDR3: CSAYDSGPYEQYF; DNA: TGCAGTGCTTATGACTCTGGGCCCTACGAGCAGTACTTC
J: TRBJ2-7; size: many; D: TRBD2; V: TRBV20-1; CDR3: CSARLAGDSEQYF; DNA: TGCAGTGCTAGATTAGCGGGAGATTCCGAGCAGTACTTC
J: TRBJ2-4; size: many; D: .; V: TRBV12-3/TRBV12-4; CDR3: CASTFQDRAKNIQYF; DNA: TGTGCCAGCACCTTTCAAGACAGGGCCAAAAACATTCAGTACTTC
J: TRBJ1-4; size: .; D: .; V: TRBV6-1; CDR3: CASSFLLDGRTNEKLFF; DNA: TGTGCCAGCAGTTTCCTACTCGACGGGAGGACTAATGAAAAACTGTTTTTT
J: TRBJ1-2; size: many; D: .; V: TRBV6-2/TRBV6-3; CDR3: CASIAAANYGYTF; DNA: TGTGCCAGCATTGCAGCAGCTAACTATGGCTACACCTTC
J: TRBJ2-1; size: many; D: .; V: TRBV7-2; CDR3: CASSVSGYPYNEQFF; DNA: TGTGCCAGCAGCGTTAGTGGTTACCCCTACAATGAGCAGTTCTTC
J: TRBJ2-7; size: many; D: .; V: TRBV12-5; CDR3: CASGLTIYEQYF; DNA: TGTGCTAGTGGTTTGACCATATACGAGCAGTACTTC
J: TRBJ1-4; size: many; D: TRBD1; V: TRBV28; CDR3: CASSLKQGAQKLFF; DNA: TGTGCCAGCAGTCTAAAACAGGGGGCGCAGAAACTGTTTTTT
J: TRBJ1-4; size: few; D: .; V: TRBV6-1; CDR3: CASRKDRSTTNEKLFF; DNA: TGTGCCAGCAGGAAAGACAGGAGCACAACTAATGAAAAACTGTTTTTT
J: TRBJ1-5; size: many; D: .; V: TRBV12-3/TRBV12-4; CDR3: CASSLGPYSNQPQHF; DNA: TGTGCCAGCAGCCTCGGACCGTATAGCAATCAGCCCCAGCATTTT
J: TRBJ2-1; size: many; D: .; V: TRBV5-5; CDR3: CASSLDRLRGVSNEQFF; DNA: TGTGCCAGCAGCTTGGACAGACTGAGGGGGGTGAGCAATGAGCAGTTCTTC
J: TRBJ2-6; size: many; D: .; V: TRBV11-2; CDR3: CASSPSGANVLTF; DNA: TGTGCCAGCAGCCCTAGTGGGGCCAACGTCCTGACTTTC
J: TRBJ2-6; size: .; D: TRBD2; V: TRBV5-1; CDR3: CASSSTTTSGSSGANVLTF; DNA: TGCGCCAGCAGCTCCACAACTACTAGCGGGAGCTCTGGGGCCAACGTCCTGACTTTC
J: TRBJ2-1; size: many; D: .; V: TRBV2; CDR3: CASSSVSGYNEQFF; DNA: TGTGCCAGCAGTTCGGTTAGCGGCTACAATGAGCAGTTCTTC
J: TRBJ1-1; size: many; D: .; V: TRBV28; CDR3: CASRSPNTEAFF; DNA: TGTGCCAGCAGGAGCCCGAACACTGAAGCTTTCTTT